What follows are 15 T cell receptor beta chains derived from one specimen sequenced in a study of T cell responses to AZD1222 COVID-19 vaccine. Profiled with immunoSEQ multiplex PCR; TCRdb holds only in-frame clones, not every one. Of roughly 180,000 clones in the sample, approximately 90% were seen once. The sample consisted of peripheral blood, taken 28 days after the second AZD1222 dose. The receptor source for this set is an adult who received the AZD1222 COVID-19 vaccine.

CDR3 DNA sequence: TGTGCCAGCAGCTTAGGAGACGTGAACACTGAAGCTTTCTTT. It translates to CASSLGDVNTEAFF. This chain links TRBV7-2 with TRBJ1-1, with D hard to call. Trimming took 1 base from V and 0 from J, leaving 6 bases between them. The CDR3 is 14 residues long. Looked up from germline, CDR1 is SGHTA and CDR2 is FQGNSA.

As DNA, the CDR3 is TGTGCCAGCAGTACGACAGGGGGAGGGTCACCCCTCCACTTT. This codes for CASSTTGGGSPLHF. The rearrangement joins TRBV28 to TRBJ1-6; 9 bases agree with TRBD1. Germline values: CDR1 MDHEN, CDR2 SYDVKM. CDR3 size: 14 residues. The J segment lost 10 bases and the V segment lost 5 bases, leaving 6 bases of the junction unmatched. Full variable domain (remainder filled in from reference TRBV28 and TRBJ1-6): DVKVTQSSRYLVKRTGEKVFLECVQDMDHENMFWYRQDPGLGLRLIYFSYDVKMKEKGDIPEGYSVSREKKERFSLILESASTNQTSMYLCASSTTGGGSPLHFGNGTRLTVT.

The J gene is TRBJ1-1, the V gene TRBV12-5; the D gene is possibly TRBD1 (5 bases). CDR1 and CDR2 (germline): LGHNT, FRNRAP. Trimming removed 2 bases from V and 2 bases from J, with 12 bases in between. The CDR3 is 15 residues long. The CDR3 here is CASGLWGPGNTEAFF. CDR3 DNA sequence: TGTGCTAGTGGTTTGTGGGGCCCGGGAAACACTGAAGCTTTCTTT.

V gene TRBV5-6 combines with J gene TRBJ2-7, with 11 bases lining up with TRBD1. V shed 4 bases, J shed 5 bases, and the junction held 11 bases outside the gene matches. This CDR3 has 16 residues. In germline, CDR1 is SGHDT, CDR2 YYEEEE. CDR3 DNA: TGTGCCAGCAGCCCGGGTGGGACAGGGGGGTTCGACGAGCAGTACTTC. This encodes CASSPGGTGGFDEQYF.

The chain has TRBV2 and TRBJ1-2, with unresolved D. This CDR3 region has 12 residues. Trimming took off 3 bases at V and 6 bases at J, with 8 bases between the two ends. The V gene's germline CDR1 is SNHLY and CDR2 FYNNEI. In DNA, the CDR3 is TGTGCCAGCAGTGACTATGGCGATGGCTACACCTTC. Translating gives CASSDYGDGYTF.

In nucleotides, the CDR3 is TGTGCCAGCAGTCCACTACTCCAGCGGGAGAAGACAGATACGCAGTATTTT. It translates to CASSPLLQREKTDTQYF. The rearrangement joins TRBV28 to TRBJ2-3, with 8 bases identical to TRBD2. CDR1 and CDR2 from the germline V gene are MDHEN and SYDVKM. The CDR3 has 17 residues. J lost 3 bases, V lost 5 bases, and 13 bases had no gene match.

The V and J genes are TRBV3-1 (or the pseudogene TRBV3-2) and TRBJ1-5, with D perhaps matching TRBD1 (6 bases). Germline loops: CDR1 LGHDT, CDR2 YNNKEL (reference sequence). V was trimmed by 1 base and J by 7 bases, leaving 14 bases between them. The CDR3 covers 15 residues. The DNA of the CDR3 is TGTGCCAGCAGCCAAGTATCGGGGGCGGGGCAGCCCCAGCATTTT. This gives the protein CASSQVSGAGQPQHF.

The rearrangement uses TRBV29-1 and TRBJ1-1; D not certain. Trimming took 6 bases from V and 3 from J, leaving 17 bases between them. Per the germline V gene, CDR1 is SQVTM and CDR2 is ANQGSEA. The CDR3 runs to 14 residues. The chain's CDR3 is CSVGRAGGDTEAFF. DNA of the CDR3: TGCAGCGTGGGGAGGGCGGGAGGTGACACTGAAGCTTTCTTT. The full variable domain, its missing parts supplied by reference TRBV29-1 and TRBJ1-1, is SAVISQKPSRDICQRGTSLTIQCQVDSQVTMMFWYRQQPGQSLTLIATANQGSEATYESGFVIDKFPISRPNLTFSTLTVSNMSPEDSSIYLCSVGRAGGDTEAFFGQGTRLTVV.

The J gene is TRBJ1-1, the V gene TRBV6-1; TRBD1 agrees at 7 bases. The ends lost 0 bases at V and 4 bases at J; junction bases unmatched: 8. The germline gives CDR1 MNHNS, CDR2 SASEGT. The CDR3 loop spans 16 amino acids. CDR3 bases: TGTGCCAGCAGTGAAGCCTTCCAGGGGGGATCCACTGAAGCTTTCTTT. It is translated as CASSEAFQGGSTEAFF.

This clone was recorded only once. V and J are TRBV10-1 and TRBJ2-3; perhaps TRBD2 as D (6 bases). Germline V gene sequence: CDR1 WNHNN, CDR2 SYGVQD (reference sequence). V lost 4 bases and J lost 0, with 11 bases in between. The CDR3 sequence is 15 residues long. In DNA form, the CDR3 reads TGCGCCAGCAGTGTCCGCGGGGCTAGCACAGATACGCAGTATTTT. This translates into CASSVRGASTDTQYF.

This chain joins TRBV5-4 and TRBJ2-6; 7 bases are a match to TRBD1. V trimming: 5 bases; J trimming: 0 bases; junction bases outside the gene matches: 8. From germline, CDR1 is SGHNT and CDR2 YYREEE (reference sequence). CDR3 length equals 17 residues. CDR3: CASSSPGQLSGANVLTF. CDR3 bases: TGTGCCAGCAGTTCTCCGGGACAGCTCTCTGGGGCCAACGTCCTGACTTTC. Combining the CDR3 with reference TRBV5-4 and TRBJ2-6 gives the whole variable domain ETGVTQSPTHLIKTRGQQVTLRCSSQSGHNTVSWYQQALGQGPQFIFQYYREEENGRGNFPPRFSGLQFPNYSSELNVNALELDDSALYLCASSSPGQLSGANVLTFGAGSRLTVL.

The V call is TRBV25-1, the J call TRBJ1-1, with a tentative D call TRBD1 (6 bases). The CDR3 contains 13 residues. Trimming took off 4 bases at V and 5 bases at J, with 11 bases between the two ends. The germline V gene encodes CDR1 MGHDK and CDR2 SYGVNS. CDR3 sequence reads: CASSGGQGTEAFF. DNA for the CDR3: TGTGCCAGCAGTGGGGGGCAGGGGACTGAAGCTTTCTTT. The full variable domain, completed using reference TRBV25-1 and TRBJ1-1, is EADIYQTPRYLVIGTGKKITLECSQTMGHDKMYWYQQDPGMELHLIHYSYGVNSTEKGDLSSESTVSRIRTEHFPLTLESARPSHTSQYLCASSGGQGTEAFFGQGTRLTVV.

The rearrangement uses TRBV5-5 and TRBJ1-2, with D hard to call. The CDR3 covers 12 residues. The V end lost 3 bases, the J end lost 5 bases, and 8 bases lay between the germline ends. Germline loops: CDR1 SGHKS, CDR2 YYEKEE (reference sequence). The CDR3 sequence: CASSSTTYGYTF. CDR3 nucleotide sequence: TGTGCCAGCAGCTCCACTACTTATGGCTACACCTTC.

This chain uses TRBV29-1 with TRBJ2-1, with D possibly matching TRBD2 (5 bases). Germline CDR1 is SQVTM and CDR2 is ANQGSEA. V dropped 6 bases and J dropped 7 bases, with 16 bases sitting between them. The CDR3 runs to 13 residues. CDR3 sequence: CSVEDPVGNEQFF. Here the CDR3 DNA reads TGCAGCGTGGAGGATCCGGTGGGGAATGAGCAGTTCTTC.

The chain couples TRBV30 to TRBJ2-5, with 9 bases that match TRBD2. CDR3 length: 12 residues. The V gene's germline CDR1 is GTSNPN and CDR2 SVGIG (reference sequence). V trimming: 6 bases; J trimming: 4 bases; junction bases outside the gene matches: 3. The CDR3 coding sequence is TGTGCCTGTGTAGCGGGGGCAGAGACCCAGTACTTC. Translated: CACVAGAETQYF.